The sequence of this T cell receptor beta chain was determined in a study of blood T cell repertoires in COVID-19. Study background: Samples of COVID-19 (acute and convalescent) were obtained from the United States, Italy and Spain. PBMCs, B-cell-depleted T cells, or T cells provided the cDNA or gDNA that made up the material.

This clone was found many times. Authors' data handling: Researchers report that nucleated cell counts were estimated from reference gene primer amplification. The table came from immunoSEQ multiplex PCR; TCRdb's copy has only in-frame clones and leaves some out. Clone size and the V and J calls come from that table; the DNA yielded D and trimming. The sample shows a few hundred thousand clones, 70% to 90% of them seen only once. The germline gives CDR1 SGHVS, CDR2 FNYEAQ. V was shortened by 1 base and J by 1 base, with 5 bases between the two germline ends. This CDR3 contains 14 residues. The material sequenced was peripheral blood. This sequence originates from a man aged 18 to 30 with active or convalescent COVID-19. The chain carries TRBV7-6 and TRBJ2-1, with D hard to call. The CDR3 nucleotides are TGTGCCAGCAGCTTAGGCGGATCCTACAATGAGCAGTTCTTC. Translation gives CASSLGGSYNEQFF.